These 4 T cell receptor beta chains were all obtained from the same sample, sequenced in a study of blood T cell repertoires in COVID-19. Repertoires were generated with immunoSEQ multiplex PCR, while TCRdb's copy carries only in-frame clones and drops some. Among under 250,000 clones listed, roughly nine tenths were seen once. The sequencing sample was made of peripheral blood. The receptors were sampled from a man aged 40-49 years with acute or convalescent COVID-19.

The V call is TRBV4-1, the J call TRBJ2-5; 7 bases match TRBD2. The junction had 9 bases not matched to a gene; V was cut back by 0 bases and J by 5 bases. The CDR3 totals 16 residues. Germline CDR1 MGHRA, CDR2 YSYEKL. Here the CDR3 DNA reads TGCGCCAGCAGCCAAGATCCCAGCGGGGAGGTGGAGACCCAGTACTTC. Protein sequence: CASSQDPSGEVETQYF.

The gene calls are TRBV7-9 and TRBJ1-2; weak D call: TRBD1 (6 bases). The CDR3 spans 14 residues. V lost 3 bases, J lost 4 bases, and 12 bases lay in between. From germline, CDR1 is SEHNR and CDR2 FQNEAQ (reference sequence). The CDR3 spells CASSLAGAGYGYTF. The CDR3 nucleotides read TGTGCCAGCAGCTTGGCAGGGGCCGGCTATGGCTACACCTTC. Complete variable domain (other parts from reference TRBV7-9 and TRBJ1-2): DTGVSQNPRHKITKRGQNVTFRCDPISEHNRLYWYRQTLGQGPEFLTYFQNEAQLEKSRLLSDRFSAERPKGSFSTLEIQRTEQGDSAMYLCASSLAGAGYGYTFGSGTRLTVV.

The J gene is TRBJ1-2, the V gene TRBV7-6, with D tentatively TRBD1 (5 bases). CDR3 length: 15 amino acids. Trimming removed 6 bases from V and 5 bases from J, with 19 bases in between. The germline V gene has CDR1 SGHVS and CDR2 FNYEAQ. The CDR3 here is CASSPVEGTSYGYTF. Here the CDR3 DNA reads TGTGCCAGCAGTCCGGTGGAGGGGACTTCGTATGGCTACACCTTC.

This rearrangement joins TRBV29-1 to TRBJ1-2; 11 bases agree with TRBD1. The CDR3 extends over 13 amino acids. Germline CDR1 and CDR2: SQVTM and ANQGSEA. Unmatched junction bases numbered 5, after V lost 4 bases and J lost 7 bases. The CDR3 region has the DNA TGCAGCGTTGTCCGGACAGGGGGCCGTGGCTACACCTTC. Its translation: CSVVRTGGRGYTF.